The entry below describes one TCR beta chain. What it binds is unknown. Germline values: CDR1 MDHEN, CDR2 SYDVKM. Trimming at V came to 7 bases and at J to 3 bases, leaving 5 bases not matched to a gene. The CDR3 is 14 amino acids. The data were obtained in a study of blood T cells in healthy people across ages. Study observations and caveats: In long-lived donors, naive CD4+ cell counts and diversity exceeded those of aged donors.

A sample-barcoded 5' primer and a J-beta primer mix were used in a second PCR of roughly 7 to 11 cycles. One entry per CDR3 protein, called by TCRdb with MiXCR from the 5' RACE reads. The data show some 850,000 distinct CDR3 sequences, with 20% to 30% seen just once and 3% held by the top ten. This sample was also put to use in a study of T cells of mothers and their children.

The specimen sequenced was blood. This chain links TRBV28 with TRBJ2-1; 8 positions match TRBD1. This TCR was recovered from a boy aged 5-17 years in good health. As DNA, the CDR3 is TGTGCCAGCACCGACAGGGGTGACTACAATGAGCAGTTCTTC. Translating it yields CASTDRGDYNEQFF.